The T cell receptor (beta chain) described here comes from a study of T cells in localized non-small cell lung cancer. General study points: Adjacent uninvolved lung had the highest clonality, suggesting focused antigen responses. Of the top 100 tumor clones, median 57 were in adjacent lung, approximately 29 among its top 100. Higher blood T cell density went with longer overall survival. Because only a single region of the tumor was sequenced, heterogeneity remains possible.

The germline gives CDR1 SNHLY, CDR2 FYNNEI. The CDR3 runs to 15 residues. V was shortened by 0 bases and J by 0 bases, with 3 bases between the two germline ends. Clones were sequenced by immunoSEQ multiplex PCR, and TCRdb holds only the in-frame ones, with some missing. The sample comprises 25,000 to 35,000 clones, roughly 86% of which are singletons, and nearly 7% rests with the top ten. Of note for this clone: What it binds is not known.

The V gene is TRBV2, the J gene TRBJ1-6; D is uncertain. The sequence was collected from an older male donor with stage I lung adenocarcinoma. The sequenced sample was peripheral blood, obtained before any cancer treatment. The DNA for the CDR3 is TGTGCCAGCAGTGAAGCGAGCTCCTATAATTCACCCCTCCACTTT. Encoded protein: CASSEASSYNSPLHF.